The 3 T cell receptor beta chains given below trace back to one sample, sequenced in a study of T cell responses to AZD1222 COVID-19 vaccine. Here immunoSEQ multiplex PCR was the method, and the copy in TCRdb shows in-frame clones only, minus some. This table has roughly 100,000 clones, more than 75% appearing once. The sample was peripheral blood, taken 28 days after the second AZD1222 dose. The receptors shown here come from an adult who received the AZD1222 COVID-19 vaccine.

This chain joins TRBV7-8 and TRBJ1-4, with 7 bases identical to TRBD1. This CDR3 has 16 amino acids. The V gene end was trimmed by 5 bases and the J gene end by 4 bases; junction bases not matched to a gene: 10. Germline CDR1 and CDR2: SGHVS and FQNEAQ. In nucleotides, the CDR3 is TGTGCCAGCAGCGCTGAGACGGGGACAGTTAATGAAAAACTGTTTTTT. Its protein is CASSAETGTVNEKLFF.

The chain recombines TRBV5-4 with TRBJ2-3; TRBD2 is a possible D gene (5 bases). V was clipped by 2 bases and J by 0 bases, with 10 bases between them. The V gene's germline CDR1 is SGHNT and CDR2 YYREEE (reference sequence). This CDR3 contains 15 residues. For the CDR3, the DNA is TGTGCCAGCAGCTTATACGGGATCAGCACAGATACGCAGTATTTT. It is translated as CASSLYGISTDTQYF.

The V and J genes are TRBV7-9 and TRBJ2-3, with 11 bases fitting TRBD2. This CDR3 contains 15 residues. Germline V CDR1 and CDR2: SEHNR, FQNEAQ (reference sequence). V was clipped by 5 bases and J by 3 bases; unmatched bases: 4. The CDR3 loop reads CASSEGLAATDTQYF. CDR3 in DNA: TGTGCCAGCAGCGAGGGACTAGCGGCGACAGATACGCAGTATTTT. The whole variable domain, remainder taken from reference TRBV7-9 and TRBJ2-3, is DTGVSQNPRHKITKRGQNVTFRCDPISEHNRLYWYRQTLGQGPEFLTYFQNEAQLEKSRLLSDRFSAERPKGSFSTLEIQRTEQGDSAMYLCASSEGLAATDTQYFGPGTRLTVL.